These T cell receptor beta chains were read from a single sample in a study of shared clonotypes between healthy human individuals. Generated by immunoSEQ multiplex PCR, the TCRdb table keeps only in-frame clones and is missing some. The sample shows about 2,100,000 clones, around 93% of them seen only once. What was sequenced was naive CD8+ T cells from PBMCs. All receptors come from a man younger than 35 in good health. Some clones in this sample may be carry-over from other donors' samples. CDR3s include the opening cysteine and the closing phenylalanine or tryptophan. The order of the fields is D gene, J gene, V gene, clone size, CDR3 protein, CDR3 DNA. The D gene is left open where the match is weak. Rows give clone size only sometimes, using once, few, many, or a class for an expanded clone.

>-|TRBJ2-4|TRBV13|-
CASSLGLGPIAKNIQYF
TGTGCCAGCAGCTTAGGACTGGGCCCCATAGCCAAAAACATTCAGTACTTC
>-|TRBJ1-5|TRBV19|-
CASIAGSYSNQPQHF
TGTGCCAGTATTGCAGGAAGCTATAGCAATCAGCCCCAGCATTTT
>TRBD2|TRBJ2-7|TRBV2|-
CASRPGGRAVYEQYF
TGTGCCAGCAGACCCGGCGGGAGGGCCGTTTACGAGCAGTACTTC
>-|TRBJ1-2|TRBV5-8|-
CASSLIEAGGGYGYTF
TGTGCCAGCAGCTTGATAGAGGCCGGGGGTGGGTATGGCTACACCTTC
>TRBD1|TRBJ1-1|TRBV9|-
CASSPDTTNRGVREAFF
TGTGCCAGCAGCCCCGACACAACCAACAGGGGCGTCCGTGAAGCTTTCTTT
>TRBD1|TRBJ2-5|TRBV5-6|-
CASSLSAGGQETQYF
TGTGCCAGCAGCTTGAGCGCAGGGGGTCAAGAGACCCAGTACTTC
>-|TRBJ1-3|TRBV19|-
CASSIGFHSGNTIYF
TGTGCCAGTAGTATCGGATTTCATTCGGGAAACACCATATATTTT
>TRBD2|TRBJ2-7|TRBV19|-
CASSIAGGREQYF
TGTGCCAGTAGTATTGCGGGAGGGCGCGAGCAGTACTTC
>-|TRBJ2-1|TRBV11-2|-
CASSFGTYNEQFF
TGTGCCAGCAGCTTCGGGACGTACAATGAGCAGTTCTTC
>TRBD2|TRBJ2-1|TRBV9|-
CASSVAGGRALAYNEQFF
TGTGCCAGCAGCGTAGCCGGCGGGAGGGCCTTGGCCTACAATGAGCAGTTCTTC
>TRBD1|TRBJ2-6|TRBV11-2|-
CASSWRDRVSGANVLTF
TGTGCCAGCAGCTGGCGGGACAGGGTGTCTGGGGCCAACGTCCTGACTTTC
>-|TRBJ1-3|TRBV6-6|-
CASSYWGGNTIYF
TGTGCCAGCAGTTACTGGGGGGGAAACACCATATATTTT
>TRBD2|TRBJ2-7|TRBV10-3|-
CAISSGTSGRSSYEQYF
TGTGCCATCAGCTCCGGGACTAGCGGGAGGAGCTCCTACGAGCAGTACTTC
>TRBD1|TRBJ2-4|TRBV9|-
CASSVGTGNIQYF
TGTGCCAGCAGCGTAGGGACAGGGAACATTCAGTACTTC
>-|TRBJ2-1|TRBV7-6|once
CASSLALARSNEQFF
TGTGCCAGCAGCTTAGCACTAGCCCGAAGCAATGAGCAGTTCTTC
>-|TRBJ2-7|TRBV28|-
CASSLQESGVEQYF
TGTGCCAGCAGTTTACAGGAATCAGGGGTCGAGCAGTACTTC
>TRBD2|TRBJ2-2|TRBV27|-
CASQLRLASTGELFF
TGTGCCAGCCAATTAAGACTAGCGTCTACCGGGGAGCTGTTTTTT
>-|TRBJ2-7|TRBV21-1|-
CASSIGRAVFYEQYF
TGTGCCAGCAGTATCGGGAGGGCCGTATTTTACGAGCAGTACTTC
>-|TRBJ2-1|TRBV28|-
CASSSPVSVSSYNEQFF
TGTGCCAGCAGTTCCCCAGTGAGCGTGAGCTCCTACAATGAGCAGTTCTTC
>TRBD2|TRBJ2-3|TRBV5-6|once
CASSGLAWSDTQYF
TGTGCCAGCAGCGGACTAGCTTGGTCGGATACGCAGTATTTT
>TRBD2|TRBJ2-3|TRBV7-2|-
CASEVLAGSWADTQYF
TGTGCCAGCGAAGTTCTAGCGGGGAGTTGGGCAGATACGCAGTATTTT
>TRBD1|TRBJ2-7|TRBV7-6|-
CASSTRQGRTPYEQYF
TGTGCCAGCAGCACAAGACAGGGACGGACCCCCTACGAGCAGTACTTC
>TRBD2|TRBJ2-3|TRBV7-2|-
CASSETLAGGLVPDTQYF
TGTGCCAGCAGCGAAACACTAGCGGGAGGTCTGGTTCCAGATACGCAGTATTTT
>-|TRBJ1-5|TRBV28|-
CASSFSPKQPQHF
TGTGCCAGCAGTTTCTCTCCTAAGCAGCCCCAGCATTTT
>TRBD2|TRBJ2-5|TRBV7-9|-
CASSHPGGGQETQYF
TGTGCCAGCAGCCATCCGGGCGGGGGGCAAGAGACCCAGTACTTC
>-|TRBJ2-1|TRBV25-1|-
CASSTGSYNEQFF
TGTGCCAGCAGTACAGGCTCCTACAATGAGCAGTTCTTC
>TRBD1|TRBJ2-2|TRBV6-4|-
CASSRDRGGELFF
TGTGCCAGCAGCCGCGACAGGGGCGGGGAGCTGTTTTTT
>TRBD2|TRBJ2-1|TRBV4-2|-
CASSQDPPSGRAGNEQFF
TGTGCCAGCAGCCAAGATCCGCCTAGCGGGAGGGCGGGGAATGAGCAGTTCTTC
>-|TRBJ2-7|TRBV27|-
CASSFQGHEQYF
TGTGCCAGCAGCTTCCAGGGTCACGAGCAGTACTTC
>TRBD2|TRBJ2-2|TRBV15|-
CAASRVGVASGTNTGELFF
TGTGCCGCCAGCAGAGTGGGGGTGGCTAGCGGGACAAACACCGGGGAGCTGTTTTTT
>TRBD1|TRBJ2-3|TRBV18|-
CASSPQQGAQADTQYF
TGTGCCAGCTCACCACAACAGGGGGCTCAGGCAGATACGCAGTATTTT